Shown below are 30 T cell receptor beta chains from a single sample sequenced in a study of cytomegalovirus exposure and HLA in healthy donors. The primer mix had 60 Vbeta and 13 Jbeta primers. The data were produced by immunoSEQ multiplex PCR, yet TCRdb's version contains in-frame clones alone and is incomplete. The data contain roughly 160,000 clones, about four fifths of them singletons. The specimen was PBMCs. The receptors were gathered from a woman aged 50 to 60 in good health and CMV-seropositive.

The chain carries TRBV5-5 and TRBJ2-1; TRBD2 matches at 9 bases. Germline CDR1 SGHKS, CDR2 YYEKEE (reference sequence). CDR3 length: 13 residues. The V and J ends lost 4 bases and 7 bases, in that order; junction bases with no gene match: 3. CDR3 residues: CASSRLAVNEQFF. The CDR3 coding sequence is TGTGCCAGCAGCCGACTAGCGGTTAATGAGCAGTTCTTC.

A single count supports this clone. V gene TRBV9 combines with J gene TRBJ1-3; unclear D gene. The germline gives CDR1 SGDLS, CDR2 YYNGEE. Trimming took 3 bases from V and 2 from J, leaving 15 bases between them. The CDR3 totals 16 residues. For the CDR3, the DNA is TGTGCCAGCAGCGCCTGGGGTTCGGGGACTGGAAACACCATATATTTT. Translated, it gives CASSAWGSGTGNTIYF.

The CDR3 DNA sequence: TGTGCCAGCAGCACTGGAGATACGCAGTATTTT. This encodes CASSTGDTQYF. The chain employs TRBV7-2 and TRBJ2-3; D unclear. The germline CDR1 and CDR2 sequences are SGHTA and FQGNSA. Trimming left V 5 bases short and J 5 bases short, with 5 bases between. The CDR3 is made up of 11 amino acids.

The J gene is TRBJ1-1, the V gene TRBV28; 7 bases map to TRBD1. The CDR3 has 15 amino acids. The ends lost 5 bases at V and 0 bases at J; junction bases unmatched: 6. Germline CDR1 MDHEN, CDR2 SYDVKM. The chain's CDR3 is CASSPGDSMNTEAFF. Here the CDR3 DNA reads TGTGCCAGCAGTCCGGGGGACAGCATGAACACTGAAGCTTTCTTT.

In this sample, this clone turned up a few times. The rearrangement links TRBV27 to TRBJ2-7; TRBD2 agrees at 11 bases. The trim removed 4 bases at V and 3 bases at J, leaving 5 bases unmatched. The length of the CDR3 is 15 residues. The germline V gene encodes CDR1 MNHEY and CDR2 SMNVEV (reference sequence). The CDR3 region has the DNA TGTGCCAGCAGTTCGTTACTAGCGGGAGACTACGAGCAGTACTTC. Translating it yields CASSSLLAGDYEQYF.

This chain joins TRBV7-9 and TRBJ2-1; 8 bases fit TRBD2. J was trimmed by 4 bases and V by 7 bases; bases with no gene match: 15. CDR3 length equals 17 residues. The germline V gene encodes CDR1 SEHNR and CDR2 FQNEAQ (reference sequence). The CDR3 spells CASNGRGTRGLYNEQFF. For the CDR3, the DNA is TGTGCCAGCAACGGGAGGGGGACTCGAGGTTTGTACAATGAGCAGTTCTTC.

The chain is built from TRBV14 and TRBJ2-7; TRBD2 is a possible D gene (5 bases). Trimming pared 3 bases from V and 2 bases from J, leaving 8 bases between. This CDR3 has 13 residues. From germline, CDR1 is SGHDN and CDR2 FVKESK. The CDR3 protein is CASSQQLAYEQYF. For the CDR3, the DNA is TGTGCCAGCAGCCAGCAACTAGCCTACGAGCAGTACTTC.

V usage is TRBV2 and J usage is TRBJ2-5; 12 bases map to TRBD2. Germline loops: CDR1 SNHLY, CDR2 FYNNEI. Germline trimming cut 7 bases from V and 4 bases from J; bases unmatched to any gene: 4. This CDR3 is 14 amino acids long. CDR3 sequence (DNA): TGTGCCAGCACCGGACTAGCGGGGACAGAGACCCAGTACTTC. Residues: CASTGLAGTETQYF.

V gene TRBV7-8 combines with J gene TRBJ2-1, with a weak D call TRBD1 (6 bases). Germline lookup yields CDR1 SGHVS and CDR2 FQNEAQ. The V end was cut by 2 bases, the J end by 4 bases, with 15 bases between. This CDR3 region has 16 residues. CDR3 nucleotide sequence: TGTGCCAGCAGCTTAACCCCCGGGACAAGTTACAATGAGCAGTTCTTC. Amino acids: CASSLTPGTSYNEQFF.

This clone was detected only a few times. This chain uses TRBV11-3 with TRBJ2-7; D gene uncertain. The germline V and J ends were trimmed by 3 bases and 9 bases, with 15 bases remaining between them. This CDR3 is built from 13 residues. Germline CDR1 and CDR2: SGHNT and YENEEA. In nucleotides, the CDR3 is TGTGCCAGCAGCTTCTTTCACGGGTCCGGGCAGTACTTC. It specifies CASSFFHGSGQYF.

V usage is TRBV28 and J usage is TRBJ2-4, with TRBD1 matching over 8 bases. Germline CDR1 and CDR2: MDHEN and SYDVKM. V dropped 5 bases and J dropped 7; count of bases not matched to a gene: 4. The CDR3 is 13 residues long. In DNA, the CDR3 is TGTGCCAGCAGTCTGACAGGGGATAACATTCAGTACTTC. Translated: CASSLTGDNIQYF.

This clone was found a few times. This chain connects TRBV18 to TRBJ2-5; 7 bases agree with TRBD1. The CDR3 runs to 13 residues. Germline CDR1 reads KGHSH; CDR2 reads LQKENI. Trimming took 6 bases from V and 3 from J; bases not matched to a gene: 4. CDR3 residues: CASSRDREETQYF. The CDR3 DNA reads as TGTGCCAGCTCTCGTGACAGGGAAGAGACCCAGTACTTC.

The gene calls are TRBV5-1 and TRBJ2-3; 9 bases fit TRBD2. Germline CDR1 and CDR2: SGHRS and YFSETQ. This CDR3 comprises 16 residues. J was trimmed by 1 base and V by 1 base; bases with no gene match: 4. The CDR3 region has the DNA TGCGCCAGCAGCTTGAGGCCTAGCGGGGGCACAGATACGCAGTATTTT. Its protein product is CASSLRPSGGTDTQYF.

The chain joins TRBV6-6 to TRBJ1-2; D is possibly TRBD1 (6 bases). Trimming pared 1 base from V and 3 bases from J, leaving 9 bases between. This CDR3 comprises 14 residues. Looked up from germline, CDR1 is MNHNY and CDR2 is SVGAGI (reference sequence). The CDR3 spells CASSYWTDYYGYTF. Written as DNA, the CDR3 is TGTGCCAGCAGTTACTGGACAGACTACTATGGCTACACCTTC.

The chain links TRBV27 to TRBJ1-1; D uncertain. CDR1 is MNHEY and CDR2 is SMNVEV in the germline V gene (reference sequence). Trimming left V 0 bases short and J 4 bases short, with 18 bases between. The CDR3 is 17 residues long. This CDR3 is CASSLSTPMGGGTEAFF. The CDR3 DNA is TGTGCCAGCAGTTTATCGACCCCCATGGGTGGAGGCACTGAAGCTTTCTTT.

This clone turned up a few times. This chain links TRBV5-5 with TRBJ1-5; perhaps TRBD1 as D (5 bases). Trimming took off 4 bases at V and 4 bases at J, with 15 bases between the two ends. Germline lookup yields CDR1 SGHKS and CDR2 YYEKEE (reference sequence). This CDR3 is 15 amino acids long. DNA for the CDR3: TGTGCCAGCAGCCGCGGGGGGGGAGGAAATCAGCCCCAGCATTTT. Translating gives CASSRGGGGNQPQHF.

The chain links TRBV13 to TRBJ2-7; D possibly corresponds to TRBD2 (6 bases). The V end lost 3 bases, the J end lost 2 bases, and 11 bases lay between the germline ends. CDR3 length: 14 amino acids. CDR1 is PRHDT, CDR2 FYEKMQ, per germline (reference sequence). The CDR3 region has the DNA TGTGCCAGCAGCTTGGGAGCGGGCACCTACGAGCAGTACTTC. This encodes CASSLGAGTYEQYF.

The chain is built from TRBV7-3 and TRBJ2-6, with 7 positions matching TRBD1. J was trimmed by 4 bases and V by 3 bases; bases with no gene match: 12. Per germline, CDR1 SGHTA and CDR2 FQGTGA. CDR3 size: 18 residues. CDR3: CASSLVGQGVGGANVLTF. The CDR3 DNA is TGTGCCAGCAGCTTGGTGGGGCAGGGGGTTGGAGGGGCCAACGTCCTGACTTTC.

The chain links TRBV4-2 to TRBJ1-5; unclear D gene. With 0 bases removed from V and 9 bases from J, the gap between germline ends came to 12 bases. The CDR3 is made up of 14 amino acids. From germline, CDR1 is LGHNA and CDR2 YNFKEQ. CDR3 sequence reads: CASSQEWEESPQHF. The DNA for the CDR3 is TGTGCCAGCAGCCAAGAATGGGAGGAATCGCCCCAGCATTTT.

V is TRBV11-2 and J is TRBJ2-7; D possibly corresponds to TRBD1 (6 bases). V was clipped by 5 bases and J by 0 bases, with 11 bases between them. CDR1 is SGHAT and CDR2 is FQNNGV in the germline V gene. CDR3 length: 14 residues. This chain's CDR3 is CASSRGGVSYEQYF. The CDR3 DNA reads as TGTGCCAGCAGCCGAGGGGGTGTCTCCTACGAGCAGTACTTC.

The gene calls are TRBV7-2 and TRBJ2-3; D call uncertain. V gave up 2 bases and J gave up 6 bases, with 15 bases separating them. The CDR3 sequence is 15 residues long. CDR1 and CDR2 from the germline V gene are SGHTA and FQGNSA. DNA for the CDR3: TGTGCCAGCAGCTTAATCGTTTACCCGAGGGATACGCAGTATTTT. This encodes CASSLIVYPRDTQYF.

The CDR3 coding sequence is TGTGCCATCAGTGGGACTAGCGGGCCCCAGGGTGAGCAGTTCTTC. This codes for CAISGTSGPQGEQFF. The chain combines TRBV10-3 with TRBJ2-1, with 11 bases aligning to TRBD2. CDR1 is ENHRY, CDR2 SYGVKD, per germline. This CDR3 has 15 amino acids. V was pared by 4 bases and J by 9 bases, with 8 bases of the junction left unmatched.

This chain joins TRBV5-4 and TRBJ2-7; a weak D match, TRBD1 (6 bases). Deletions cut 0 bases from V and 0 bases from J, with 22 bases between. The CDR3 has 19 amino acids. Germline-derived CDR1 and CDR2 are SGHNT and YYREEE (reference sequence). In nucleotides, the CDR3 is TGTGCCAGCAGCTTGGTTCTGGGGACACAATCTAGGAGCTCCTACGAGCAGTACTTC. Its translation: CASSLVLGTQSRSSYEQYF.

The chain is built from TRBV5-8 and TRBJ1-3; 9 bases map to TRBD1. Unmatched junction bases numbered 21, after V lost 4 bases and J lost 7 bases. The CDR3 contains 19 residues. Germline V gives CDR1 SGHTS, CDR2 YDEGEE. The DNA for the CDR3 is TGTGCCAGCAGCACTCGACAGGGGGGATTGGCGTATAGTACCAACACCATATATTTT. This codes for CASSTRQGGLAYSTNTIYF.

This chain joins TRBV5-1 and TRBJ1-2; no reliable D call. This CDR3 has 15 amino acids. In germline, CDR1 is SGHRS, CDR2 YFSETQ. Trimming took 7 bases from V and 5 from J, leaving 21 bases between them. CDR3 sequence reads: CASAPQSGVPYGYTF. The CDR3 DNA reads TGCGCCAGCGCACCTCAATCCGGGGTCCCTTATGGCTACACCTTC. The complete variable domain, with remaining parts taken from reference TRBV5-1 and TRBJ1-2, reads KAGVTQTPRYLIKTRGQQVTLSCSPISGHRSVSWYQQTPGQGLQFLFEYFSETQRNKGNFPGRFSGRQFSNSRSEMNVSTLELGDSALYLCASAPQSGVPYGYTFGSGTRLTVV.

This clone has a single count. The V and J genes are TRBV7-9 and TRBJ1-2, with D possibly being TRBD1 (6 bases). The CDR3 sequence is 14 residues long. V lost 1 base and J 6 bases, leaving 12 bases between the germline ends. Per germline, CDR1 SEHNR and CDR2 FQNEAQ (reference sequence). CDR3 loop: CASSLGQNRDGYTF. The CDR3 DNA sequence: TGTGCCAGCAGCTTAGGACAGAACAGGGATGGCTACACCTTC.

This chain links TRBV10-3 with TRBJ1-1; D is ambiguous. The CDR3 spans 11 residues. Germline V gene lookup returns CDR1 ENHRY and CDR2 SYGVKD. Trimming took off 0 bases at V and 10 bases at J, with 6 bases between the two ends. DNA of the CDR3: TGTGCCATCAGTGAGTCTTTTATAGCTTTCTTT. It yields the protein CAISESFIAFF.

The chain is built from TRBV2 and TRBJ1-4; 7 bases agree with TRBD1. Germline-derived CDR1 and CDR2 are SNHLY and FYNNEI. CDR3 length: 14 residues. Germline trimming cut 2 bases from V and 6 bases from J; bases unmatched to any gene: 3. CDR3 region: CASSERGRDEKLFF. The CDR3 region has the DNA TGTGCCAGCAGTGAAAGGGGGCGCGATGAAAAACTGTTTTTT.

V gene TRBV28 combines with J gene TRBJ2-7; 7 positions agree with TRBD1. CDR1 and CDR2 (germline): MDHEN, SYDVKM. V lost 2 bases and J lost 7; bases outside the gene matches: 11. The CDR3 is made up of 15 amino acids. CDR3 DNA sequence: TGTGCCAGCAGTTTACGTTCCGGGACAGCGCCTGAGCAGTACTTC. Encoded protein: CASSLRSGTAPEQYF.

The rearrangement joins TRBV29-1 to TRBJ2-7; a weak D match, TRBD2 (5 bases). CDR3 length: 12 residues. V gave up 7 bases and J gave up 3 bases, with 13 bases separating them. Germline-derived CDR1 and CDR2 are SQVTM and ANQGSEA. For the CDR3, the DNA is TGCAGCGGAAGGACTGCCGGCTACGAGCAGTACTTC. Amino acid sequence: CSGRTAGYEQYF.